A single sample gave rise to the 13 T cell receptor beta chains below, sequenced in a study of T cells in Graves' hyperthyroidism and ophthalmopathy. Amplification yielded TCR beta CDR3 regions, with RNA transcripts as the source. First-round RT-PCR of the TCR CDR3 relied on the HTBI primer set. One entry per CDR3 protein, called by TCRdb with MiXCR from the multiplex PCR reads. The sample has 450,000 to 700,000 distinct CDR3 sequences; about half are singletons. The specimen sequenced was peripheral blood or thyroid tissue (not recorded which). Receptor source: an adult woman with Graves' disease, either hyperthyroidism or ophthalmopathy (not recorded which).

The chain joins TRBV20-1 to TRBJ2-7, with D possibly being TRBD1 (5 bases). V lost 6 bases and J 3 bases, leaving 18 bases between the germline ends. CDR3 length: 14 amino acids. Germline V gene lookup returns CDR1 DFQATT and CDR2 SNEGSKA (reference sequence). CDR3 region: CSASLSRANYEQYF. CDR3 bases: TGCAGTGCCAGCCTATCCAGGGCAAACTACGAGCAGTACTTC.

This clonotype has a count of ten or more. This sequence joins TRBV28 and TRBJ1-5; tentative D call: TRBD1 (5 bases). The V gene's germline CDR1 is MDHEN and CDR2 SYDVKM. V was trimmed by 4 bases and J by 0 bases, leaving 10 bases between them. This CDR3 region has 15 residues. CDR3 DNA: TGTGCCAGCAGTTACATTGGACATAGCAATCAGCCCCAGCATTTT. This encodes CASSYIGHSNQPQHF.

This clonotype was detected ten times or more. The chain combines TRBV6-6 with TRBJ1-1; 7 nucleotides match TRBD1. This CDR3 region has 14 residues. Losses at the gene ends were 6 bases for V and 2 bases for J; bases not matched to a gene: 6. CDR1 MNHNY and CDR2 SVGAGI come from the germline V gene (reference sequence). The CDR3 nucleotides read TGTGCCAGCAGGCGGGGGACAGCTAACACTGAAGCTTTCTTT. This codes for CASRRGTANTEAFF.

This clonotype was recorded many times. This rearrangement joins TRBV10-3 to TRBJ1-2, with D hard to call. With 7 bases removed from V and 2 bases from J, the gap between germline ends came to 14 bases. The CDR3 runs to 14 residues. From germline, CDR1 is ENHRY and CDR2 SYGVKD. The CDR3 DNA sequence: TGTGCCATCACCAAAGAGAGACAAAACTATGGCTACACCTTC. Translation gives CAITKERQNYGYTF.

This clonotype was picked up many times. J is TRBJ2-2 and V is TRBV2, with D unclear. Germline CDR1 reads SNHLY; CDR2 reads FYNNEI. The CDR3 length is 16 residues. V was trimmed by 3 bases and J by 0 bases, leaving 11 bases between them. CDR3 DNA sequence: TGTGCCAGCAGTGATGACGGACCCACGAACACCGGGGAGCTGTTTTTT. Translation gives CASSDDGPTNTGELFF.

The gene calls are TRBV29-1 and TRBJ1-1; D is perhaps TRBD1 (6 bases). This CDR3 region has 14 residues. Trimming stripped 8 bases from V and 11 bases from J, with 27 bases between. Germline lookup yields CDR1 SQVTM and CDR2 ANQGSEA. CDR3: CSYDDRRGAGSAFF. The CDR3, as DNA: TGCAGCTACGACGACAGGCGGGGGGCCGGGAGCGCTTTCTTT.

In DNA, the CDR3 is TGTGCCAGCAGTGCTAGGGGGCTGTATAATGAGCAGTTCTTC. Residues: CASSARGLYNEQFF. The gene calls are TRBV2 and TRBJ2-1, with 7 bases that match TRBD1. V dropped 4 bases and J dropped 7; count of bases not matched to a gene: 7. Germline V lookup: CDR1 SNHLY, CDR2 FYNNEI. The CDR3 is made up of 14 amino acids.

In its sample, this clonotype was seen a few times. The rearrangement uses TRBV15 and TRBJ2-5, with TRBD2 matching 7 bases. V lost 3 bases and J lost 2; bases outside the gene matches: 12. The germline CDR1 and CDR2 sequences are LNHNV and YYDKDF (reference sequence). CDR3 length equals 17 residues. CDR3 loop: CATSSPSWASGQETQYF. As DNA, the CDR3 is TGTGCCACCAGCAGTCCTTCTTGGGCTAGCGGACAAGAGACCCAGTACTTC.

This clonotype was recorded a few times. This chain uses TRBV2 with TRBJ1-2; D is undetermined. V was shortened by 4 bases and J by 3 bases, with 12 bases between the two germline ends. CDR3 length equals 14 residues. CDR1 and CDR2 (germline): SNHLY, FYNNEI. The CDR3 DNA reads as TGTGCCAGCAGTGTTCAGCGGTCTCACTATGGCTACACCTTC. Translating it yields CASSVQRSHYGYTF.

This clonotype came up many times. This sequence joins TRBV10-3 and TRBJ2-5, with 9 bases that match TRBD1. The germline V gene encodes CDR1 ENHRY and CDR2 SYGVKD. Trimming took 4 bases from V and 1 from J; bases not matched to a gene: 1. CDR3 length equals 14 residues. CDR3 sequence reads: CAISAGQGQETQYF. In DNA form, the CDR3 reads TGTGCCATCAGTGCGGGACAGGGCCAAGAGACCCAGTACTTC.

For this clonotype: One end of the junction does not line up with germline, which may come from a read error. The rearrangement uses TRBV27 and TRBJ1-5, with D uncertain. Germline CDR1 MNHEY, CDR2 SMNVEV (reference sequence). CDR3 length equals 14 residues. CDR3 amino acids: CASSPTHRNQPHHF. For the CDR3, the DNA is TGTGCCAGCAGTCCCACCCACAGAAATCAGCCCCATCATTTT.

This clonotype was recorded at least ten times. The rearrangement links TRBV7-9 to TRBJ1-4, with 10 positions matching TRBD1. The CDR3 has 14 residues. V dropped 5 bases and J dropped 6; count of bases not matched to a gene: 3. The germline V gene encodes CDR1 SEHNR and CDR2 FQNEAQ (reference sequence). This CDR3 reads CASSTTGGDEKLFF. The CDR3 DNA reads as TGTGCCAGCAGCACGACAGGGGGCGATGAAAAACTGTTTTTT. The variable domain in full, completed from reference TRBV7-9 and TRBJ1-4, reads DTGVSQNPRHKITKRGQNVTFRCDPISEHNRLYWYRQTLGQGPEFLTYFQNEAQLEKSRLLSDRFSAERPKGSFSTLEIQRTEQGDSAMYLCASSTTGGDEKLFFGSGTQLSVL.

As regards this clonotype: One end of the junction fails to match germline, which may point to a read error. CDR3 sequence reads: CASSRIWGSGELFF. Written as DNA, the CDR3 is TGTGCCAGCAGCAGAATTTGGGGCTCCGGGGAGCTGTTTTTT. This chain connects TRBV15 to TRBJ2-2, with D maybe TRBD1 (5 bases). The CDR3 totals 14 residues. Germline assignment: CDR1 LNHNV and CDR2 YYDKDF (reference sequence). Drawing the rest from reference TRBV15 and TRBJ2-2, the complete variable domain is DAMVIQNPRYQVTQFGKPVTLSCSQTLNHNVMYWYQQKSSQAPKLLFHYYDKDFNNEADTPDNFQSRRPNTSFCFLDIRSPGLGDTAMYLCASSRIWGSGELFFGEGSRLTVL.